The clone carrying this T cell receptor (beta chain) showed up many times. Its antigen remains unidentified. This record comes from a study of T cells after yellow fever vaccination. It was through 5'RACE template switching that TCR cDNA was made, with a universal primer site and UMIs added. MiXCR was run by TCRdb on the 5' RACE reads, yielding one entry per CDR3 protein. This table has 230,000 or so distinct CDR3 sequences, around 3.5% appearing once. Per the germline V gene, CDR1 is SGHTA and CDR2 is FQGNSA. The ends lost 4 bases at V and 8 bases at J; junction bases unmatched: 9. CDR3 length equals 14 residues. Findings and limits, study-wide: Highly abundant clonotypes carried over from the bulk population could end up in FACS-sorted repertoires as contaminants.

The chain recombines TRBV7-2 with TRBJ1-2; TRBD1 matches 8 bases. The sample was PBMCs, taken 15 days after the yellow fever booster vaccination. This clonotype originated in a man aged 18 to 35 who received the YFV17D yellow fever vaccine. The CDR3 loop is CASSSPPGGRGYTF. DNA of the CDR3: TGTGCCAGCAGCTCCCCCCCAGGGGGCCGCGGCTACACCTTC. Based on the CDR3 plus reference TRBV7-2 and TRBJ1-2, the full variable domain is GAGVSQSPSNKVTEKGKDVELRCDPISGHTALYWYRQSLGQGLEFLIYFQGNSAPDKSGLPSDRFSAERTGGSVSTLTIQRTQQEDSAVYLCASSSPPGGRGYTFGSGTRLTVV.